Presented here are 5 T cell receptor beta chains from one specimen sequenced in a study of OX40 agonist ivuxolimab in advanced cancers. TCRdb's table, derived via immunoSEQ multiplex PCR, lists solely in-frame clones and lacks some. The sample carries 30,000 to 35,000 clones, more than 60% recorded once. The material was CD4+ or CD8+ T cells sorted from blood, obtained in a trial of the OX40 agonist ivuxolimab. All receptors derive from an adult with an advanced solid tumor such as melanoma, head and neck, liver or kidney cancer.

The rearrangement joins TRBV11-3 to TRBJ2-2; D might be TRBD1 (5 bases). Germline V lookup: CDR1 SGHNT, CDR2 YENEEA. The CDR3 spans 13 residues. The V and J ends lost 6 bases and 5 bases respectively, with 10 bases between them. This chain's CDR3 is CASRGASTGELFF. The CDR3 nucleotides read TGTGCCAGCAGAGGGGCTTCAACCGGGGAGCTGTTTTTT. Full variable domain (remainder filled in from reference TRBV11-3 and TRBJ2-2): EAGVVQSPRYKIIEKKQPVAFWCNPISGHNTLYWYLQNLGQGPELLIRYENEEAVDDSQLPKDRFSAERLKGVDSTLKIQPAELGDSAVYLCASRGASTGELFFGEGSRLTVL.

The gene calls are TRBV29-1 and TRBJ1-1; tentative D call: TRBD1 (5 bases). The CDR3 extends over 11 amino acids. V lost 4 bases and J lost 6, with 9 bases in between. Germline loops: CDR1 SQVTM, CDR2 ANQGSEA. The CDR3 coding sequence is TGCAGCGTTGCGGCAGGGCCTGAAGCTTTCTTT. This codes for CSVAAGPEAFF. Combining the CDR3 with reference TRBV29-1 and TRBJ1-1 gives the whole variable domain SAVISQKPSRDICQRGTSLTIQCQVDSQVTMMFWYRQQPGQSLTLIATANQGSEATYESGFVIDKFPISRPNLTFSTLTVSNMSPEDSSIYLCSVAAGPEAFFGQGTRLTVV.

The chain links TRBV30 to TRBJ1-2; no firm D call. Germline V gives CDR1 GTSNPN, CDR2 SVGIG (reference sequence). There are 11 residues in the CDR3. The CDR3 sequence is CVCGIGYGYTF. CDR3 nucleotide sequence: TGTGTGTGCGGAATCGGCTATGGCTACACCTTC.

The chain couples TRBV5-1 to TRBJ2-7, with D tentatively TRBD1 (6 bases). CDR1 is SGHRS, CDR2 YFSETQ, per germline. V dropped 2 bases and J dropped 0 bases, with 12 bases sitting between them. The CDR3 totals 15 residues. CDR3 DNA sequence: TGCGCCAGCAGCTTCTACAGGGATAGCTCCTACGAGCAGTACTTC. Translated, it gives CASSFYRDSSYEQYF.

Of note for this clone: Within the sample, other DNA sequences also encode this same CDR3. The chain links TRBV19 to TRBJ2-2; tentative D call: TRBD1 (6 bases). Trimming pared 6 bases from V and 4 bases from J, leaving 15 bases between. Germline V gene sequence: CDR1 LNHDA, CDR2 SQIVND (reference sequence). CDR3 size: 15 residues. In nucleotides, the CDR3 is TGTGCCAGTAGCTTAATGGGGGCGGGCACCGGGGAGCTGTTTTTT. Translated, it gives CASSLMGAGTGELFF. Variable domain in full (rest from reference TRBV19 and TRBJ2-2): DGGITQSPKYLFRKEGQNVTLSCEQNLNHDAMYWYRQDPGQGLRLIYYSQIVNDFQKGDIAEGYSVSREKKESFPLTVTSAQKNPTAFYLCASSLMGAGTGELFFGEGSRLTVL.